The 19 T cell receptor beta chains below come from one sample, sequenced in a study of blood T cells in healthy people across ages. Next came a second PCR, run for roughly 6 to 11 cycles, which used a sample-barcoded 5' primer along with a J-beta primer mix. Via MiXCR, TCRdb re-called the 5' RACE reads, giving one row per CDR3 protein. The sample records 710,000 or so distinct CDR3 sequences, about 34% being singletons. The sequenced material came from blood. All receptors come from a woman of 80 years or more in good health.

This clonotype was seen repeatedly, ten times or more. This sequence joins TRBV7-3 and TRBJ2-1; 7 bases are shared with TRBD2. The CDR3 has 15 residues. J lost 5 bases, V lost 2 bases, and 6 bases had no gene match. Per the germline V gene, CDR1 is SGHTA and CDR2 is FQGTGA. In nucleotides, the CDR3 is TGTGCCAGCAGCTTACTGGGGGGGGGACACAATGAGCAGTTCTTC. Residues: CASSLLGGGHNEQFF.

The sample holds many counts of this clonotype. The chain has TRBV21-1 and TRBJ2-5; the table's D call, TRBD2, has no DNA check behind it. TRBV21-1 constitutes a pseudogene. The CDR3 is 14 amino acids. The CDR3 loop reads CASRRTSGQETQYF. CDR3 nucleotides: TGTGCCAGCAGGCGTACTAGCGGACAAGAGACCCAGTACTTC.

To note about this clonotype: Mismatch with germline at one junction end may stem from a read error. The chain has TRBV6-6 and TRBJ2-7, with D perhaps TRBD1 or TRBD2 (5 bases each). The CDR3 is made up of 12 amino acids. Germline values: CDR1 MNHNY, CDR2 SVGAGI (reference sequence). Here the CDR3 reads CASSRGENERYF. The CDR3 DNA reads as TGTGCCAGCAGTCGAGGGGAGAACGAGCGGTACTTC.

This clonotype has just a few counts. This sequence joins TRBV29-1 and TRBJ2-5; D uncertain. This CDR3 contains 14 residues. Trimming cost V 3 bases and J 7 bases, with 18 bases left between them. The germline CDR1 and CDR2 sequences are SQVTM and ANQGSEA. CDR3 bases: TGCAGCGTTGAGGATCCCGAGATTGAAGGGACCCAGTACTTC. This sequence encodes CSVEDPEIEGTQYF.

At least ten counts were recorded for this clonotype. The gene calls are TRBV7-8 and TRBJ2-3, with 11 bases that match TRBD2. CDR3 length equals 16 residues. Losses at the gene ends were 5 bases for V and 4 bases for J; bases not matched to a gene: 8. Germline CDR1 is SGHVS and CDR2 is FQNEAQ. Here the CDR3 DNA reads TGTGCCAGCAGCCTTAGACTAGCGGGGTTTGCAGATACGCAGTATTTT. It encodes CASSLRLAGFADTQYF.

V is TRBV7-9 and J is TRBJ2-3; TRBD2 aligns across 11 bases. The CDR3 consists of 18 residues. Trimming took 0 bases from V and 6 from J; bases not matched to a gene: 11. CDR1 SEHNR and CDR2 FQNEAQ come from the germline V gene (reference sequence). The CDR3 region is CASSLALALAGGRDTQYF. CDR3 bases: TGTGCCAGCAGCTTAGCGCTGGCCCTAGCGGGGGGCCGGGATACGCAGTATTTT.

This chain uses TRBV27 with TRBJ2-5, with 10 nucleotides matching TRBD2. The V gene's germline CDR1 is MNHEY and CDR2 SMNVEV (reference sequence). The CDR3 totals 16 residues. J was trimmed by 5 bases and V by 0 bases; bases with no gene match: 6. The CDR3 nucleotides read TGTGCCAGCAGTTTATCGGAGCGGGGGGGCCGGGAGACCCAGTACTTC. It is translated as CASSLSERGGRETQYF.

This clonotype was observed a handful of times. This chain uses TRBV20-1 with TRBJ1-5; TRBD1 matches at 8 bases. V trimming: 5 bases; J trimming: 3 bases; junction bases outside the gene matches: 6. The CDR3 has 14 residues. In germline, CDR1 is DFQATT, CDR2 SNEGSKA (reference sequence). CDR3 coding DNA: TGCAGTGCTGGGTGGGGACAGGACAATCAGCCCCAGCATTTT. Translating gives CSAGWGQDNQPQHF.

This clonotype was counted ten times or more. The chain has TRBV5-6 and TRBJ2-7; 7 bases map to TRBD2. Looked up from germline, CDR1 is SGHDT and CDR2 is YYEEEE. This CDR3 region has 14 residues. J gave up 4 bases and V 3 bases, and 7 bases lay outside the gene matches. CDR3 region: CASSSTGREYEQYF. The CDR3 coding sequence is TGTGCCAGCAGCTCCACGGGGAGGGAATACGAGCAGTACTTC.

Notes on this clonotype: A single base separates this from a much larger clone, so it may be a read error. The chain employs TRBV14 and TRBJ2-5, with D perhaps being TRBD1 or TRBD2 (5 bases each). Gene TRBJ2-1 matches the end of the DNA better, so the J call may be wrong. The germline CDR1 and CDR2 sequences are SGHDN and FVKESK. This CDR3 contains 15 residues. The CDR3 loop is CASSQEIGRGETQFF. In nucleotides, the CDR3 is TGTGCCAGCAGCCAAGAAATAGGACGAGGGGAGACCCAGTTCTTC.

This clonotype showed up many times. V gene TRBV5-6 combines with J gene TRBJ2-7, with TRBD2 matching 15 bases. V trimming: 4 bases; J trimming: 2 bases; junction bases outside the gene matches: 4. Germline CDR1 reads SGHDT; CDR2 reads YYEEEE. CDR3 size: 16 residues. This CDR3 is CASSPGLAGGTYEQYF. The DNA of the CDR3 is TGTGCCAGCAGCCCAGGACTAGCGGGGGGGACCTACGAGCAGTACTTC. The full variable domain, rest sourced from reference TRBV5-6 and TRBJ2-7, is DAGVTQSPTHLIKTRGQQVTLRCSPKSGHDTVSWYQQALGQGPQFIFQYYEEEERQRGNFPDRFSGHQFPNYSSELNVNALLLGDSALYLCASSPGLAGGTYEQYFGPGTRLTVT.

This clonotype was picked up a small number of times. The J gene is TRBJ1-2, the V gene TRBV30; no clear D. Germline V gene sequence: CDR1 GTSNPN, CDR2 SVGIG (reference sequence). Between the trimmed V and J ends, which lost 0 bases and 4 bases, there was a span of 15 bases. The CDR3 covers 15 residues. The CDR3 DNA follows: TGTGCCTGGAGTGTCGACCTATCGGGGTTCTATGGCTACACCTTC. Its protein product is CAWSVDLSGFYGYTF.

This clonotype was observed at least ten times. This chain joins TRBV5-6 and TRBJ2-7, with D tentatively TRBD1 (6 bases). The CDR3 sequence is 16 residues long. Germline assignment: CDR1 SGHDT and CDR2 YYEEEE. Trimming took off 4 bases at V and 6 bases at J, with 23 bases between the two ends. The CDR3 loop reads CASSPSSQGPRGEQYF. The DNA of the CDR3 is TGTGCCAGCAGCCCGAGTTCCCAGGGGCCCAGGGGCGAGCAGTACTTC.

This rearrangement joins TRBV15 to TRBJ2-2; possible D gene TRBD1, 5 bases. From germline, CDR1 is LNHNV and CDR2 YYDKDF (reference sequence). The CDR3 totals 14 residues. Deletions cut 6 bases from V and 1 base from J, with 9 bases between. CDR3 coding DNA: TGTGCCACCAGTGTGGGGCTGAACACCGGGGAGCTGTTTTTT. This codes for CATSVGLNTGELFF.

The V call is TRBV7-3, the J call TRBJ1-1; D gene uncertain. The CDR3 loop spans 14 amino acids. V was pared by 5 bases and J by 5 bases, with 15 bases between. CDR1 is SGHTA and CDR2 is FQGTGA in the germline V gene. The CDR3 spells CASSLDSGRTEAFF. In DNA form, the CDR3 reads TGTGCCAGCAGCCTTGACTCGGGGAGGACTGAAGCTTTCTTT.

This clonotype was detected ten times or more. The chain couples TRBV3-1 to TRBJ2-5; 7 bases are a match to TRBD2. From germline, CDR1 is LGHDT and CDR2 YNNKEL (reference sequence). The V and J ends lost 3 bases and 5 bases, in that order; junction bases with no gene match: 9. The CDR3 has 15 amino acids. The CDR3 DNA follows: TGTGCCAGCAGCCATGGAGGACTAGTTCGGGAGACCCAGTACTTC. Translating gives CASSHGGLVRETQYF.

This clonotype has only one observation. V gene TRBV20-1 combines with J gene TRBJ1-5; 7 nucleotides match TRBD1. CDR1 is DFQATT, CDR2 SNEGSKA, per germline (reference sequence). The CDR3 extends over 14 amino acids. The J segment lost 5 bases and the V segment lost 1 base, leaving 5 bases of the junction unmatched. In DNA form, the CDR3 reads TGCAGTGCTAGAGGGACAGGAGCCTATCAGCCCCAGCATTTT. This translates into CSARGTGAYQPQHF.

The genes are TRBV6-5 and TRBJ2-3, with D maybe TRBD1 (6 bases). Germline loops: CDR1 MNHEY, CDR2 SVGAGI. The CDR3 runs 15 residues. The V end was cut by 7 bases, the J end by 8 bases, with 22 bases between. Here the CDR3 reads CASIPDWGARGTQYF. The CDR3 nucleotides are TGTGCCAGCATCCCGGACTGGGGCGCCAGGGGTACGCAGTATTTT.

This clonotype was observed many times. V is TRBV7-9 and J is TRBJ2-7, with D perhaps TRBD2 (5 bases). This CDR3 spans 14 amino acids. Germline lookup yields CDR1 SEHNR and CDR2 FQNEAQ (reference sequence). V lost 5 bases, J lost 0 bases, and 11 bases lay in between. This chain's CDR3 is CASSRGRTSYEQYF. The CDR3, as DNA: TGTGCCAGCAGCCGGGGTAGAACCTCCTACGAGCAGTACTTC.